The 18 T cell receptor beta chains below were found in one sample sequenced in a study of T-cell memory formation after mild COVID-19. TCRdb redid the calling of the 5' RACE reads with MiXCR, one entry per CDR3 protein. Of roughly 170,000 distinct CDR3 sequences detected, about 18% appear once; the ten largest clones hold around 3.9%. Sequenced: PBMCs or a T cell subset sorted from them (not recorded which). These receptors were obtained from a man in his late teens or twenties who had mild COVID-19 (a few samples of this study predate the infection). Cell type and time point are not known.

V and J are TRBV21-1 and TRBJ2-1; TRBD1, the table's D call, was not compared with the DNA. TRBV21-1 is a pseudogene locus. This CDR3 is built from 14 residues. CDR3 residues: CATCSGGPVNEQFF. The CDR3 region has the DNA TGTGCCACCTGTTCAGGGGGCCCCGTCAATGAGCAGTTCTTC.

The CDR3 here is CASSQGDGGNTIYF. CDR3 coding DNA: TGTGCCAGCAGCCAAGGGGACGGTGGAAACACCATATATTTT. The chain has TRBV3-1 and TRBJ1-3; possible D gene TRBD1, 5 bases. Germline loops: CDR1 LGHDT, CDR2 YNNKEL (reference sequence). CDR3 length: 14 residues. Trimming took 1 base from V and 3 from J, leaving 7 bases between them.

This clonotype has more than one count but fewer than ten. This chain connects TRBV7-3 to TRBJ2-3, with D unresolved. Deletions cut 5 bases from V and 2 bases from J, with 11 bases between. CDR1 and CDR2 from the germline V gene are SGHTA and FQGTGA. The length of the CDR3 is 14 residues. CDR3 amino acids: CASSPHEATDTQYF. CDR3 DNA: TGTGCCAGCAGCCCCCACGAGGCCACAGATACGCAGTATTTT.

The rearrangement joins TRBV6-1 to TRBJ2-5, with D possibly matching TRBD2 (7 bases). The CDR3 loop spans 15 amino acids. V lost 2 bases and J 5 bases, leaving 15 bases between the germline ends. Germline values: CDR1 MNHNS, CDR2 SASEGT. CDR3 nucleotides: TGTGCCAGCAGTGAAAGGTGGGGGGGCTGGGAGACCCAGTACTTC. Its protein is CASSERWGGWETQYF.

A few counts support this clonotype. The chain has TRBV7-2 and TRBJ1-1; possible D gene TRBD1, 5 bases. From germline, CDR1 is SGHTA and CDR2 FQGNSA. Trimming took 2 bases from V and 4 from J, leaving 11 bases between them. The CDR3 runs 14 residues. CDR3 sequence reads: CASSLNSGGTEAFF. The CDR3 DNA sequence: TGTGCCAGCAGCTTAAACAGCGGGGGCACTGAAGCTTTCTTT.

The J gene is TRBJ2-1, the V gene TRBV5-6, with D tentatively TRBD1 (6 bases). V was trimmed by 3 bases and J by 8 bases, leaving 15 bases between them. This CDR3 contains 14 residues. Germline assignment: CDR1 SGHDT and CDR2 YYEEEE. In DNA, the CDR3 is TGTGCCAGCAGCTCGGGGCACAGGGTGGATGAGCAGTTCTTC. Amino acid sequence: CASSSGHRVDEQFF.

The chain employs TRBV6-6 and TRBJ2-3; D gene ambiguous. The length of the CDR3 is 13 residues. CDR1 and CDR2 (germline): MNHNY, SVGAGI (reference sequence). V was clipped by 6 bases and J by 0 bases, with 7 bases between them. CDR3 loop: CASRGRSTDTQYF. CDR3 nucleotide sequence: TGTGCCAGCAGGGGTCGAAGCACAGATACGCAGTATTTT.

The J gene is TRBJ1-3, the V gene TRBV5-1, with a tentative D call TRBD1 (5 bases). V was shortened by 2 bases and J by 1 base, with 13 bases between the two germline ends. Per the germline V gene, CDR1 is SGHRS and CDR2 is YFSETQ. The CDR3 is 16 amino acids. The CDR3 region has the DNA TGCGCCAGCAGCTTATTCGGGACCCCGTCTGGAAACACCATATATTTT. The encoded protein is CASSLFGTPSGNTIYF.

This sequence joins TRBV7-2 and TRBJ2-5, with 10 bases matching TRBD2. CDR1 and CDR2 from the germline V gene are SGHTA and FQGNSA. Losses at the gene ends were 4 bases for V and 3 bases for J; bases not matched to a gene: 5. The CDR3 length is 15 residues. The CDR3 is CASSSAGGPKETQYF. CDR3 bases: TGTGCCAGCAGCTCAGCGGGGGGGCCCAAAGAGACCCAGTACTTC.

DNA for the CDR3: TGTGCCAGTGTACAGCGGATGAACACTGAAGCTTTCTTT. Protein: CASVQRMNTEAFF. The chain joins TRBV6-2 or TRBV6-3 to TRBJ1-1; D not resolved. Looked up from germline, CDR1 is MNHEY and CDR2 is SVGEGT. Trimming shortened V by 9 bases and J by 0 bases, and 11 bases separated the two germline ends. The CDR3 has 13 residues.

This clonotype was observed a handful of times. V usage is TRBV24-1 and J usage is TRBJ2-1, with unresolved D. The CDR3 contains 11 residues. V was pared by 9 bases and J by 5 bases, with 7 bases between. CDR1 is KGHDR, CDR2 SFDVKD, per germline. The CDR3 sequence is CATGRNNEQFF. CDR3 nucleotide sequence: TGTGCCACCGGCCGTAACAATGAGCAGTTCTTC.

There are many counts of this clonotype. The chain combines TRBV4-1 with TRBJ1-1, with 7 bases that match TRBD1. The trim removed 6 bases at V and 4 bases at J, leaving 8 bases unmatched. CDR1 and CDR2 (germline): MGHRA, YSYEKL. The CDR3 is 14 amino acids. In DNA form, the CDR3 reads TGCGCCAGCAGAGCGACAGGGACGGGCACTGAAGCTTTCTTT. It yields the protein CASRATGTGTEAFF.

The chain joins TRBV5-1 to TRBJ2-3; TRBD2 is a possible D gene (5 bases). CDR3 size: 15 residues. V gave up 4 bases and J gave up 4 bases, with 16 bases separating them. The V gene's germline CDR1 is SGHRS and CDR2 YFSETQ. The CDR3 region has the DNA TGCGCCAGCAGCCGGCAGCCGCCCGGGGCAGATACGCAGTATTTT. It specifies CASSRQPPGADTQYF. Filled out from reference TRBV5-1 and TRBJ2-3, the complete variable domain reads KAGVTQTPRYLIKTRGQQVTLSCSPISGHRSVSWYQQTPGQGLQFLFEYFSETQRNKGNFPGRFSGRQFSNSRSEMNVSTLELGDSALYLCASSRQPPGADTQYFGPGTRLTVL.

In this sample, this clonotype turned up many times. CDR3 residues: CASSQDSGSLLEQYV. The CDR3 bases are TGCGCCAGCAGCCAAGATTCAGGGTCCCTCCTCGAGCAGTACGTC. The chain links TRBV4-1 to TRBJ2-7, with D possibly matching TRBD1 (5 bases). V lost 0 bases and J lost 6, with 15 bases in between. The CDR3 totals 15 residues. Per the germline V gene, CDR1 is MGHRA and CDR2 is YSYEKL.

V and J are TRBV6-2 or TRBV6-3 and TRBJ2-2; D might be TRBD2 (7 bases). V gave up 5 bases and J gave up 6 bases, with 16 bases separating them. Per germline, CDR1 MNHEY and CDR2 SVGEGT. The CDR3 totals 15 residues. The CDR3, as DNA: TGTGCCAGCAGTACAACGGGGGGCCGTCCCGGGGAGCTGTTTTTT. Translating gives CASSTTGGRPGELFF.

In its sample, this clonotype was seen a few times. The rearrangement links TRBV20-1 to TRBJ1-1; D uncertain. The V gene's germline CDR1 is DFQATT and CDR2 SNEGSKA (reference sequence). V was pared by 2 bases and J by 1 base, with 11 bases between. The length of the CDR3 is 14 residues. CDR3 region: CSARPLQKNTEAFF. The CDR3 coding sequence is TGCAGTGCTAGACCTCTACAGAAGAACACTGAAGCTTTCTTT.

V usage is TRBV6-2 or TRBV6-3 and J usage is TRBJ1-4; tentatively, D is TRBD1 (5 bases). The CDR3 consists of 14 residues. V lost 5 bases, J lost 8 bases, and 15 bases lay in between. The germline gives CDR1 MNHEY, CDR2 SVGEGT. The CDR3 DNA is TGTGCCAGCAGTCGCCGACAGAGTCGAGAAAAACTGTTTTTT. Translated, it gives CASSRRQSREKLFF.

This sequence joins TRBV3-1 and TRBJ2-3, with D hard to call. The CDR3 spans 12 residues. V lost 3 bases and J lost 6, with 7 bases in between. From germline, CDR1 is LGHDT and CDR2 YNNKEL (reference sequence). CDR3 DNA: TGTGCCAGCAGCCATGGCAAGGATACGCAGTATTTT. The encoded protein is CASSHGKDTQYF.